This T cell receptor beta chain came from a study of cytomegalovirus exposure and HLA in healthy donors. Findings and limits, study-wide: Most TCR sequences were rare, but some public TCRs occurred in many donors. Cytomegalovirus status was reportedly diagnosed by the classifier with high sensitivity and specificity. In vitro assays verified that a few CMV-associated chains recognized CMV antigens specifically. Researchers catalogued under 200 TCR beta chains as cytomegalovirus-associated.

The V gene's germline CDR1 is SGHRS and CDR2 YFSETQ. The CDR3 is 16 residues long. V dropped 0 bases and J dropped 5; count of bases not matched to a gene: 11. Worth noting for this clone: Its antigen is undetermined.

Here immunoSEQ multiplex PCR was the method, and the copy in TCRdb shows in-frame clones only, minus some. Found here are 75,000 to 85,000 clones, approximately 91% of them singletons; the top ten hold about 1.9%. The TCR sequence derives from a man aged 25 to 40 in good health and CMV-seronegative. This chain links TRBV5-1 with TRBJ2-7; 7 nucleotides align to TRBD2. Material: PBMCs. CDR3 bases: TGCGCCAGCAGCTTGGTTGTGGGCGGGAGTATTCACGAGCAGTACTTC. It encodes CASSLVVGGSIHEQYF.